These 18 T cell receptor beta chains were all obtained from the same sample, sequenced in a study of blood T cell repertoires in COVID-19. Sequencing was performed with immunoSEQ multiplex PCR; in TCRdb, only in-frame clones are kept and a portion is missing. The sample contains some 700,000 clones, just under 90% of which appear only once. Sequencing was done on a sample of peripheral blood. All receptors come from a woman younger than 35 with acute or convalescent COVID-19.

V is TRBV3-1 (or the pseudogene TRBV3-2) and J is TRBJ1-2; 8 nucleotides line up with TRBD1. The CDR3 is made up of 16 amino acids. Germline CDR1 is LGHDT and CDR2 is YNNKEL (reference sequence). V dropped 3 bases and J dropped 1; count of bases not matched to a gene: 7. CDR3 amino acids: CASSHLPGQVNYGYTF. The CDR3 DNA is TGTGCCAGCAGCCACCTCCCGGGACAGGTTAACTATGGCTACACCTTC.

The chain employs TRBV2 and TRBJ1-1; tentatively, D is TRBD1 (6 bases). Germline loops: CDR1 SNHLY, CDR2 FYNNEI. Deletions cut 7 bases from V and 1 base from J, with 10 bases between. The CDR3 spans 13 residues. The CDR3, as DNA: TGTGCCAGCACCACGGACAGGAACACTGAAGCTTTCTTT. This translates into CASTTDRNTEAFF.

The genes are TRBV18 and TRBJ1-1, with TRBD1 matching over 8 bases. The CDR3 extends over 14 amino acids. V dropped 4 bases and J dropped 1; count of bases not matched to a gene: 2. Germline CDR1 is KGHSH and CDR2 is LQKENI. The CDR3, as DNA: TGTGCCAGCTCACTCGGGACAGGGAACACTGAAGCTTTCTTT. Its translation: CASSLGTGNTEAFF.

This sequence joins TRBV12-5 and TRBJ2-7; D is possibly TRBD1 (5 bases). The V gene's germline CDR1 is LGHNT and CDR2 FRNRAP. The germline V and J ends were trimmed by 4 bases and 2 bases, with 12 bases remaining between them. The CDR3 is made up of 14 amino acids. CDR3 protein: CASGSSDRPYEQYF. The CDR3 DNA sequence: TGTGCTAGTGGTTCATCCGACAGACCCTACGAGCAGTACTTC.

On this clone: The junction does not match germline at one end; this may be a read error. The rearrangement links TRBV3-1 (or the pseudogene TRBV3-2) to TRBJ2-1; 8 nucleotides agree with TRBD2. Germline CDR1 LGHDT, CDR2 YNNKEL (reference sequence). CDR3 length equals 15 residues. This CDR3 is CASTQTSGSYNEQFF. The CDR3 DNA follows: TGTGCCAGCACCCAAACTAGCGGCTCCTACAATGAGCAGTTCTTC.

The chain links TRBV5-1 to TRBJ1-1; possibly TRBD1 for D (5 bases). V was shortened by 1 base and J by 1 base, with 11 bases between the two germline ends. Germline CDR1 reads SGHRS; CDR2 reads YFSETQ. The CDR3 length is 15 residues. The CDR3 nucleotides are TGCGCCAGCAGCTTGAGTGCCAGGGCGAACACTGAAGCTTTCTTT. Its translation is CASSLSARANTEAFF. The full variable domain, with the rest looked up from reference TRBV5-1 and TRBJ1-1, is KAGVTQTPRYLIKTRGQQVTLSCSPISGHRSVSWYQQTPGQGLQFLFEYFSETQRNKGNFPGRFSGRQFSNSRSEMNVSTLELGDSALYLCASSLSARANTEAFFGQGTRLTVV.

The rearrangement links TRBV14 to TRBJ1-6, with D possibly being TRBD1 (5 bases). This CDR3 has 19 residues. Trimming took 4 bases from V and 0 from J, leaving 19 bases between them. CDR1 and CDR2 (germline): SGHDN, FVKESK. The CDR3, as DNA: TGTGCCAGCAGCCCCCACCCCTCGACAGCTAGCTCCTATAATTCACCCCTCCACTTT. Translating gives CASSPHPSTASSYNSPLHF.

A single count supports this clone. The chain uses TRBV25-1 and TRBJ1-3; 8 bases agree with TRBD1. V lost 4 bases to trimming and J lost 5 bases; unmatched junction nucleotides: 10. The CDR3 is made up of 16 amino acids. Germline CDR1 is MGHDK and CDR2 is SYGVNS. This chain's CDR3 is CASSVRGQGARNTIYF. The CDR3 nucleotides are TGTGCCAGCAGTGTCCGGGGCCAGGGGGCGAGAAACACCATATATTTT.

The chain has TRBV7-2 and TRBJ2-2; 11 nucleotides match TRBD2. CDR3 length: 16 amino acids. Germline values: CDR1 SGHTA, CDR2 FQGNSA. V shed 7 bases and J 3 bases; nucleotides not matched to a gene: 7. CDR3 protein: CASTLIAGGDTGELFF. The CDR3 DNA reads as TGTGCCAGCACCCTCATAGCGGGGGGGGACACCGGGGAGCTGTTTTTT.

The chain couples TRBV30 to TRBJ1-1; no clear D. Germline CDR1 GTSNPN, CDR2 SVGIG (reference sequence). This CDR3 spans 14 amino acids. V lost 0 bases and J 0 bases, leaving 8 bases between the germline ends. DNA for the CDR3: TGTGCCTGGAGTGTAACTAATATGAACACTGAAGCTTTCTTT. This encodes CAWSVTNMNTEAFF.

This chain uses TRBV5-1 with TRBJ1-3; D gene unclear. The CDR3 is 19 residues long. Trimming shortened V by 0 bases and J by 1 base, and 20 bases separated the two germline ends. CDR1 and CDR2 from the germline V gene are SGHRS and YFSETQ. CDR3 in amino acids: CASSLAGGLELGSGNTIYF. CDR3 sequence (DNA): TGCGCCAGCAGCTTGGCAGGCGGGCTGGAGTTGGGGTCTGGAAACACCATATATTTT.

This chain uses TRBV2 with TRBJ1-5, with 7 bases identical to TRBD1. This CDR3 comprises 13 residues. The germline CDR1 and CDR2 sequences are SNHLY and FYNNEI. Unmatched junction bases numbered 4, after V lost 7 bases and J lost 4 bases. The CDR3 here is CASKGTANQPQHF. For the CDR3, the DNA is TGTGCCAGCAAAGGGACAGCTAATCAGCCCCAGCATTTT.

The J gene is TRBJ1-6, the V gene TRBV2; D ambiguous. CDR1 is SNHLY, CDR2 FYNNEI, per germline. The CDR3 contains 14 residues. V was trimmed by 5 bases and J by 9 bases, leaving 14 bases between them. The CDR3 DNA sequence: TGTGCCAGCAGTTTTGGTAGAGCTAGTTCACCCCTCCACTTT. Translation: CASSFGRASSPLHF.

The V and J genes are TRBV7-2 and TRBJ1-1, with TRBD1 matching over 7 bases. The CDR3 is made up of 14 amino acids. Germline V gene data show CDR1 as SGHTA and CDR2 as FQGNSA. Losses at the gene ends were 6 bases for V and 4 bases for J; bases not matched to a gene: 8. DNA of the CDR3: TGTGCCAGCAGGCTACAGGGGTCGGGCACTGAAGCTTTCTTT. Its protein is CASRLQGSGTEAFF.

This chain uses TRBV3-1 (or the pseudogene TRBV3-2) with TRBJ1-5; no definite D call. In germline, CDR1 is LGHDT, CDR2 YNNKEL (reference sequence). This CDR3 is built from 14 residues. Between the trimmed V and J ends, which lost 6 bases and 1 base, there was a span of 10 bases. In DNA, the CDR3 is TGTGCCAGCAGTTATGAACGGAGCAATCAGCCCCAGCATTTT. Translation gives CASSYERSNQPQHF.

This clone has a single count. Other DNA sequences within the sample encode an identical CDR3. The V call is TRBV5-1, the J call TRBJ1-1, with 8 bases matching TRBD1. Losses at the gene ends were 0 bases for V and 1 base for J; bases not matched to a gene: 2. Germline-derived CDR1 and CDR2 are SGHRS and YFSETQ. The CDR3 loop spans 15 amino acids. Here the CDR3 reads CASSLAGTGNTEAFF. Here the CDR3 DNA reads TGCGCCAGCAGCTTGGCAGGGACAGGGAACACTGAAGCTTTCTTT.

The chain couples TRBV18 to TRBJ2-2; tentative D call: TRBD2 (6 bases). The CDR3 has 16 amino acids. The V gene lost 4 bases and the J gene lost 0 bases, with 12 bases spanning the gap. CDR1 is KGHSH and CDR2 is LQKENI in the germline V gene. The CDR3 is CASSLRDPTNTGELFF. The CDR3 coding sequence is TGTGCCAGCTCACTGCGGGACCCCACGAACACCGGGGAGCTGTTTTTT.

This sequence joins TRBV6-2 or TRBV6-3 and TRBJ2-1; no reliable D call. CDR1 is MNHEY, CDR2 SVGEGT, per germline. This CDR3 comprises 16 residues. V lost 2 bases to trimming and J lost 4 bases, with 15 bases between them. The CDR3 region has the DNA TGTGCCAGCAGTTACCAACATGGCTCCATATACAATGAGCAGTTCTTC. Translating gives CASSYQHGSIYNEQFF.